The 25 T cell receptor beta chains below come from one sample, sequenced in a study of T cells after posttransplantation cyclophosphamide. Cyclophosphamide on days +3 and +4 followed busulfan-fludarabine conditioning and a marrow graft. Clones were read by immunoSEQ multiplex PCR, and TCRdb kept only the in-frame ones, dropping some. The profile covers some 10,000 clones, none occurring a single time. The specimen was PBMCs, collected after allogeneic stem cell transplant with posttransplant cyclophosphamide. The receptors derive from a female patient aged 40 to 50 who received an allogeneic stem cell transplant from a related donor, was CMV-positive, and had no GVHD. Some T cells may trace back to the graft donor.

This clone was seen many times. The chain carries TRBV27 and TRBJ1-2; no reliable D call. Looked up from germline, CDR1 is MNHEY and CDR2 is SMNVEV (reference sequence). V shed 5 bases and J shed 14 bases, with 24 bases lying between them. The CDR3 is 14 amino acids. CDR3 loop: CASSQLLGRGLETF. The DNA for the CDR3 is TGTGCCAGCAGTCAGCTCTTGGGCCGTGGTTTGGAGACCTTC.

This clone was observed at least ten times. V and J are TRBV28 and TRBJ2-1; 8 bases map to TRBD1. Germline lookup yields CDR1 MDHEN and CDR2 SYDVKM. V dropped 4 bases and J dropped 7; count of bases not matched to a gene: 12. The CDR3 contains 16 residues. The CDR3: CASSYSGQGLYNEQFF. The CDR3 DNA reads as TGTGCCAGCAGTTATTCCGGACAGGGTTTGTATAATGAGCAGTTCTTC.

This clone was recorded many times. The chain employs TRBV5-4 and TRBJ2-1; D remains unclear. Germline V gives CDR1 SGHNT, CDR2 YYREEE (reference sequence). V dropped 3 bases and J dropped 0 bases, with 13 bases sitting between them. The CDR3 length is 16 residues. The CDR3 spells CASSSKMLSSYNEQFF. The CDR3, as DNA: TGTGCCAGCAGCTCTAAGATGTTGAGCTCCTACAATGAGCAGTTCTTC.

In this sample, this clone turned up many times. CDR3 sequence: CASSQFPEGAKNIQYF. The DNA of the CDR3 is TGTGCCAGCAGCCAGTTTCCGGAAGGGGCCAAAAACATTCAGTACTTC. The chain has TRBV6-2 or TRBV6-3 and TRBJ2-4, with D hard to call. The CDR3 is 16 amino acids. Germline V gene sequence: CDR1 MNHEY, CDR2 SVGEGT. Trimming took 6 bases from V and 1 from J, leaving 16 bases between them.

This clone came up many times. The CDR3: CASSLSAGVTEAFF. For the CDR3, the DNA is TGTGCCAGCAGCTTAAGCGCAGGGGTTACTGAAGCTTTCTTT. The rearrangement joins TRBV7-9 to TRBJ1-1, with D perhaps TRBD1 (6 bases). The CDR3 totals 14 residues. V lost 2 bases, J lost 5 bases, and 12 bases lay in between. Germline CDR1 reads SEHNR; CDR2 reads FQNEAQ (reference sequence).

This clone was seen repeatedly, ten times or more. As DNA, the CDR3 is TGTGCCAGCAGCTTAGACAGGGCAAGCGGCTACACCTTC. Its protein is CASSLDRASGYTF. The chain uses TRBV7-3 and TRBJ1-2; 7 positions match TRBD1. CDR1 is SGHTA and CDR2 is FQGTGA in the germline V gene. This CDR3 is built from 13 residues. With 2 bases clipped from V and 8 bases from J, the junction kept 5 bases outside the gene matches.

This clone was seen ten or more times. The chain links TRBV4-3 to TRBJ2-3; 9 bases are shared with TRBD2. Germline V gene sequence: CDR1 LGHNA, CDR2 YSLEER. The J segment lost 6 bases and the V segment lost 3 bases, leaving 4 bases of the junction unmatched. The length of the CDR3 is 14 residues. The chain's CDR3 is CASSQRGGGDTQYF. The CDR3 DNA reads TGCGCCAGCAGCCAGCGGGGGGGCGGGGATACGCAGTATTTT.

This clone is medium-sized. V usage is TRBV15 and J usage is TRBJ2-1, with 9 nucleotides matching TRBD2. This CDR3 has 15 residues. Germline V gives CDR1 LNHNV, CDR2 YYDKDF (reference sequence). V shed 3 bases and J 7 bases; nucleotides not matched to a gene: 7. CDR3 residues: CATSRESGGPNEQFF. CDR3 nucleotides: TGTGCCACCAGCAGGGAGAGCGGGGGGCCAAATGAGCAGTTCTTC.

In this sample, this clone turned up many times. J is TRBJ1-1 and V is TRBV10-3; 7 bases fit TRBD1. With 6 bases clipped from V and 4 bases from J, the junction kept 11 bases outside the gene matches. The CDR3 runs to 15 residues. Germline V gives CDR1 ENHRY, CDR2 SYGVKD. DNA for the CDR3: TGTGCCATCAGCGCGGACAGGCTGGGGGGCACTGAAGCTTTCTTT. Translation gives CAISADRLGGTEAFF.

This clone appeared many times. The chain has TRBV6-1 and TRBJ1-1; D remains unclear. The CDR3 extends over 14 amino acids. Trimming removed 7 bases from V and 5 bases from J, with 17 bases in between. Germline lookup yields CDR1 MNHNS and CDR2 SASEGT. In nucleotides, the CDR3 is TGTGCCAGCACCGATTTTCCAATCCGGACTGAAGCTTTCTTT. Amino acids: CASTDFPIRTEAFF.

The table lists this clone with many counts. The chain joins TRBV5-4 to TRBJ2-1; D unresolved. The CDR3 spans 12 residues. From germline, CDR1 is SGHNT and CDR2 YYREEE (reference sequence). The V end was cut by 1 base, the J end by 5 bases, with 4 bases between. The CDR3 spells CASSLIDNEQFF. Written as DNA, the CDR3 is TGTGCCAGCAGCTTGATAGACAATGAGCAGTTCTTC.

This clone was counted many times. This chain uses TRBV6-5 with TRBJ1-6; D is ambiguous. Germline V CDR1 and CDR2: MNHEY, SVGAGI. V dropped 2 bases and J dropped 14 bases, with 10 bases sitting between them. The CDR3 has 12 amino acids. The CDR3 here is CASSYRAGSLHF. CDR3 DNA sequence: TGTGCCAGCAGTTACAGGGCGGGGTCCCTCCACTTT.

Concerning this clone: A read error is possible here, since a much larger clone lies one base away. This same CDR3 is encoded by further DNA sequences in the sample. The chain employs TRBV9 and TRBJ2-7, with 7 positions matching TRBD1. CDR1 SGDLS and CDR2 YYNGEE come from the germline V gene. Germline trimming cut 9 bases from V and 2 bases from J; bases unmatched to any gene: 14. The CDR3 sequence is 15 residues long. The CDR3 bases are TGTGCCATCAGTTTCGAACAGGGGACGGCCTACGAGCAGTACTTC. Protein sequence: CAISFEQGTAYEQYF.

In this sample, this clone turned up a few times. The gene calls are TRBV6-5 and TRBJ2-5, with TRBD1 as a possible D gene (6 bases). The length of the CDR3 is 13 residues. Germline CDR1 is MNHEY and CDR2 is SVGAGI. The V end was cut by 5 bases, the J end by 5 bases, with 12 bases between. In nucleotides, the CDR3 is TGTGCCAGCAGTCACAGGGCCCAGGAGACCCAGTACTTC. This encodes CASSHRAQETQYF.

The table lists this clone with many counts. The rearrangement links TRBV6-5 to TRBJ2-1; TRBD2 agrees at 7 bases. The V and J ends lost 0 bases and 9 bases, in that order; junction bases with no gene match: 5. The germline gives CDR1 MNHEY, CDR2 SVGAGI. The CDR3 has 14 amino acids. The CDR3 sequence: CASSYSTGGSEQFF. CDR3 nucleotide sequence: TGTGCCAGCAGTTACTCGACGGGGGGAAGTGAGCAGTTCTTC.

This clone was picked up many times. The chain employs TRBV18 and TRBJ2-7; TRBD1 matches at 8 bases. This CDR3 has 15 amino acids. The ends lost 0 bases at V and 6 bases at J; junction bases unmatched: 7. From germline, CDR1 is KGHSH and CDR2 LQKENI. CDR3 sequence: CASSPPGRGQGEQYF. In nucleotides, the CDR3 is TGTGCCAGCTCACCACCCGGCAGGGGGCAAGGCGAGCAGTACTTC.

This clone was seen ten or more times. CDR3 residues: CASSWGDRTSYNEQFF. The CDR3 bases are TGCGCCAGCAGCTGGGGGGACCGGACATCCTACAATGAGCAGTTCTTC. The chain couples TRBV5-1 to TRBJ2-1, with D possibly being TRBD2 (6 bases). The CDR3 runs 16 residues. Germline loops: CDR1 SGHRS, CDR2 YFSETQ. Trimming pared 3 bases from V and 1 base from J, leaving 14 bases between.

This clone was detected a few times. V usage is TRBV27 and J usage is TRBJ1-1; D is undetermined. This CDR3 is 13 amino acids long. V lost 6 bases to trimming and J lost 8 bases, with 16 bases between them. Germline V gene data show CDR1 as MNHEY and CDR2 as SMNVEV (reference sequence). The CDR3 is CASSPFIQAEAFF. DNA for the CDR3: TGTGCCAGCAGCCCCTTTATCCAGGCCGAAGCTTTCTTT.

This clone was observed many times. The chain uses TRBV2 and TRBJ1-1; 7 bases fit TRBD1. V shed 1 base and J 5 bases; nucleotides not matched to a gene: 4. The CDR3 contains 14 residues. Looked up from germline, CDR1 is SNHLY and CDR2 is FYNNEI. CDR3 protein: CASSEDRGPTEAFF. The CDR3 region has the DNA TGTGCCAGCAGTGAAGACAGGGGACCGACTGAAGCTTTCTTT.

This clone occurred many times. J is TRBJ2-1 and V is TRBV27; D is possibly TRBD2 (5 bases). Trimming pared 5 bases from V and 6 bases from J, leaving 26 bases between. CDR3 length: 18 amino acids. Per the germline V gene, CDR1 is MNHEY and CDR2 is SMNVEV (reference sequence). The CDR3 reads CASSRLLEASGGLNEQFF. For the CDR3, the DNA is TGTGCCAGCAGTCGACTCCTAGAAGCCTCAGGTGGACTCAATGAGCAGTTCTTC.

The sample holds many counts of this clone. The chain recombines TRBV19 with TRBJ1-2; 7 nucleotides agree with TRBD1. This CDR3 has 15 amino acids. Germline V gene lookup returns CDR1 LNHDA and CDR2 SQIVND (reference sequence). After removal of 4 bases from V and 3 bases from J, the junction contained 8 bases not matched to a gene. CDR3 DNA: TGTGCCAGTAGTAGGAACAGGGGCTCGGACTATGGCTACACCTTC. Protein: CASSRNRGSDYGYTF.

This clone was seen many times. The chain recombines TRBV7-3 with TRBJ1-1, with 7 positions matching TRBD1. V was pared by 4 bases and J by 0 bases, with 8 bases of the junction left unmatched. Germline V lookup: CDR1 SGHTA, CDR2 FQGTGA. The CDR3 runs 16 residues. CDR3 bases: TGTGCCAGCAGCTCCACAGCCAGGGGGATGAACACTGAAGCTTTCTTT. Its protein is CASSSTARGMNTEAFF.

This clone was recorded many times. V and J are TRBV12-3 or TRBV12-4 and TRBJ2-5, with no clear D. This CDR3 contains 11 residues. Trimming pared 6 bases from V and 1 base from J, leaving 3 bases between. Written as DNA, the CDR3 is TGTGCCAGCAGCCTCCAAGAGACCCAGTACTTC. Amino acids: CASSLQETQYF.

Many counts were recorded for this clone. This chain links TRBV9 with TRBJ2-1; D may be TRBD2 (6 bases). The CDR3 totals 17 residues. Germline assignment: CDR1 SGDLS and CDR2 YYNGEE. Trimming shortened V by 4 bases and J by 5 bases, and 22 bases separated the two germline ends. The CDR3 DNA is TGTGCCAGCAGCTCCAGATCCCTGGCGGGGCCAGACAATGAGCAGTTCTTC. As protein: CASSSRSLAGPDNEQFF.

This clone was picked up many times. V is TRBV10-3 and J is TRBJ2-7; 12 bases match TRBD1. Germline assignment: CDR1 ENHRY and CDR2 SYGVKD. The CDR3 totals 13 residues. J gave up 5 bases and V 6 bases, and 2 bases lay outside the gene matches. The CDR3 bases are TGTGCCATCAGGGGGACAGGGGGCAACGAGCAGTACTTC. Protein sequence: CAIRGTGGNEQYF.